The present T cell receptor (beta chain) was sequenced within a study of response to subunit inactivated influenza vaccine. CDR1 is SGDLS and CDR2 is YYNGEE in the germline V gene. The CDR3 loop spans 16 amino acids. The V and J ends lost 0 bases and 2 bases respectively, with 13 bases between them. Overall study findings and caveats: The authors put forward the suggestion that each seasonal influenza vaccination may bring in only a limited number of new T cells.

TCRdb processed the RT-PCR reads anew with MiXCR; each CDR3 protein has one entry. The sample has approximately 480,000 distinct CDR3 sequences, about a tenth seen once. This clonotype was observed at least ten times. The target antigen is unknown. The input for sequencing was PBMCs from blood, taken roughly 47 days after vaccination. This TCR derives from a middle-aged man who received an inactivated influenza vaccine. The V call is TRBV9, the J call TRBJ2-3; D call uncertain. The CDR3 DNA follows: TGTGCCAGCAGCGTAGCTCCGCAGACCGTCACAGATACGCAGTATTTT. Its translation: CASSVAPQTVTDTQYF.